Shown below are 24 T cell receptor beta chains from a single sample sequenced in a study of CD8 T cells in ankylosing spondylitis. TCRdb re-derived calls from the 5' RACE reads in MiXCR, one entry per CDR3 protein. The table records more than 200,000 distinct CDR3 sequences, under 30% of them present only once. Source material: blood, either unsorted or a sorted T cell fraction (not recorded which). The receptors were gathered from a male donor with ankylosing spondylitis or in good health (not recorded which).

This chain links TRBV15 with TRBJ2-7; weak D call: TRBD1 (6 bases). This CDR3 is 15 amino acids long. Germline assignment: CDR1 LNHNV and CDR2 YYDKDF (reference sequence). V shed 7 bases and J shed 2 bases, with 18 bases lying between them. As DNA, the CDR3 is TGTGCCACCATCATACAGGGCTCTTCAACCTACGAGCAGTACTTC. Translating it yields CATIIQGSSTYEQYF. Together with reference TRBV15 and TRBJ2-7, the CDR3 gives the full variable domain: DAMVIQNPRYQVTQFGKPVTLSCSQTLNHNVMYWYQQKSSQAPKLLFHYYDKDFNNEADTPDNFQSRRPNTSFCFLDIRSPGLGDTAMYLCATIIQGSSTYEQYFGPGTRLTVT.

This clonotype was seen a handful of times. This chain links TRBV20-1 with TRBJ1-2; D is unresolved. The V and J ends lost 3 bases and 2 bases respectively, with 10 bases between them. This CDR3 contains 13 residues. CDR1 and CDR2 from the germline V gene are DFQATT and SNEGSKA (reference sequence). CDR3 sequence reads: CSARELGNYGYTF. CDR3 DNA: TGCAGTGCTAGGGAACTGGGCAACTATGGCTACACCTTC.

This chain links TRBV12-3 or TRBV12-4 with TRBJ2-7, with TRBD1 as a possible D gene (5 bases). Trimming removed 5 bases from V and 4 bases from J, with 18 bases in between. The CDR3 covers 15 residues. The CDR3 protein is CASSRRTPRVYEQYF. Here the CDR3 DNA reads TGTGCCAGCAGTCGACGGACACCAAGGGTGTACGAGCAGTACTTC.

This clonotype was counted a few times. This chain's CDR3 is CASSQVKAGVNEQFF. The DNA of the CDR3 is TGTGCCAGCAGCCAAGTAAAGGCGGGGGTTAATGAGCAGTTCTTC. J is TRBJ2-1 and V is TRBV4-2, with 7 bases lining up with TRBD2. V shed 1 base and J 7 bases; nucleotides not matched to a gene: 7. In germline, CDR1 is LGHNA, CDR2 YNFKEQ. The CDR3 totals 15 residues.

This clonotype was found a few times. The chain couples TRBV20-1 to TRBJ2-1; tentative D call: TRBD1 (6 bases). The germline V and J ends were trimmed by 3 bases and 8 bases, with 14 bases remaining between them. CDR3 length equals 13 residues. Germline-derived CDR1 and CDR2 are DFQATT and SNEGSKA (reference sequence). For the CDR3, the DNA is TGCAGTGCTAGCACAGGGAATCAGGATGAGCAGTTCTTC. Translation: CSASTGNQDEQFF.

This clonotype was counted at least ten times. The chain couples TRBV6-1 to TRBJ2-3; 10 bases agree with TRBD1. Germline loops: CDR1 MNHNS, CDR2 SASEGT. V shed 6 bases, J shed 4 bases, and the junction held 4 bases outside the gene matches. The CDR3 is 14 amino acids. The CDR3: CASRSGTGADTQYF. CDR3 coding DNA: TGTGCCAGCAGATCCGGGACAGGGGCAGATACGCAGTATTTT.

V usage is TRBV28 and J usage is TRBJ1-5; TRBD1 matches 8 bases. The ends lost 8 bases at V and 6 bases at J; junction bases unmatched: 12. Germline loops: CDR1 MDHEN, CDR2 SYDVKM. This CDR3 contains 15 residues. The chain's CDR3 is CASSYRGGSSQPQHF. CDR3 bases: TGTGCCAGCTCCTACAGGGGGGGTTCGAGTCAGCCCCAGCATTTT.

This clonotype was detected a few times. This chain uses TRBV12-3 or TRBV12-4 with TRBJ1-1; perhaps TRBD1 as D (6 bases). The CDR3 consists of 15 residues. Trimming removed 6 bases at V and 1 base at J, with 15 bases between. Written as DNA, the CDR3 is TGTGCCAGCAGCCCGCTCCGGACAGCGAACACTGAAGCTTTCTTT. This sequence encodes CASSPLRTANTEAFF.

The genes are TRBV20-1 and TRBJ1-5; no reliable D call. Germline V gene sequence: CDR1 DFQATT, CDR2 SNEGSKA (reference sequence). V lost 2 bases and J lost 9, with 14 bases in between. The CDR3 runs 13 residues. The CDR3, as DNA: TGCAGTGCTAGACAGGCGGTGGATCGGCCCCAGCATTTT. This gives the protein CSARQAVDRPQHF.

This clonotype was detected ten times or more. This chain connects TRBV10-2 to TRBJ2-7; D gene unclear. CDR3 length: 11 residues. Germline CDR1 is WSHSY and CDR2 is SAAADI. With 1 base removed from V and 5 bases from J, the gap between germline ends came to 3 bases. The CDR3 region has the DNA TGCGCCAGCAGTGAGTTGGACGAGCAGTACTTC. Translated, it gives CASSELDEQYF.

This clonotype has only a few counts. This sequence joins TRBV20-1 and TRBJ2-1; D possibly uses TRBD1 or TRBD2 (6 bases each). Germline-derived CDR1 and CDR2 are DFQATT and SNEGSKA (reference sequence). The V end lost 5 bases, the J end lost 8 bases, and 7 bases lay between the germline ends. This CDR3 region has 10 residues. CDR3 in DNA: TGCAGTGCTGGGGGGCATGAGCAGTTCTTC. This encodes CSAGGHEQFF.

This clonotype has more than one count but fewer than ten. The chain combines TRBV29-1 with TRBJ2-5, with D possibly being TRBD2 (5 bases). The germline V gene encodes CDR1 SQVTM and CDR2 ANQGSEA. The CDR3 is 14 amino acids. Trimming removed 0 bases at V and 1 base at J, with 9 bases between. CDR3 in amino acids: CSVEDWRLQETQYF. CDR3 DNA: TGCAGCGTTGAAGATTGGAGGCTCCAAGAGACCCAGTACTTC. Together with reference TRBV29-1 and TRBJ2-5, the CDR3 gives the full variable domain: SAVISQKPSRDICQRGTSLTIQCQVDSQVTMMFWYRQQPGQSLTLIATANQGSEATYESGFVIDKFPISRPNLTFSTLTVSNMSPEDSSIYLCSVEDWRLQETQYFGPGTRLLVL.

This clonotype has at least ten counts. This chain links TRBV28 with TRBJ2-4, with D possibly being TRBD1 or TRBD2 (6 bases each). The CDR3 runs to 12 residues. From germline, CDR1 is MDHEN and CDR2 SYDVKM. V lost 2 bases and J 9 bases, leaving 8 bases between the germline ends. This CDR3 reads CASSLKGGIQYF. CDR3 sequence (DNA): TGTGCCAGCAGTTTAAAGGGGGGCATTCAGTACTTC. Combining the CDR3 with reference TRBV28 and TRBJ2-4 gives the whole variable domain DVKVTQSSRYLVKRTGEKVFLECVQDMDHENMFWYRQDPGLGLRLIYFSYDVKMKEKGDIPEGYSVSREKKERFSLILESASTNQTSMYLCASSLKGGIQYFGAGTRLSVL.

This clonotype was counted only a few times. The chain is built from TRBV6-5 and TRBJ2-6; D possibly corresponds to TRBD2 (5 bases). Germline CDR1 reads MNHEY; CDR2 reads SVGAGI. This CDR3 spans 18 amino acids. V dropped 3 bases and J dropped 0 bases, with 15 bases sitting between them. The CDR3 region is CASSYSPPGNSGANVLTF. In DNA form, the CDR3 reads TGTGCCAGCAGTTATAGCCCGCCCGGGAACTCTGGGGCCAACGTCCTGACTTTC.

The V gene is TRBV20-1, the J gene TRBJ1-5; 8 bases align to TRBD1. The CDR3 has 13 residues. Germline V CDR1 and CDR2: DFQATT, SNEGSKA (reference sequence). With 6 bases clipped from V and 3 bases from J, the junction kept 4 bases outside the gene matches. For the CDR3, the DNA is TGCAGTGCCAGACAGGGGCACAATCAGCCCCAGCATTTT. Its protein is CSARQGHNQPQHF.

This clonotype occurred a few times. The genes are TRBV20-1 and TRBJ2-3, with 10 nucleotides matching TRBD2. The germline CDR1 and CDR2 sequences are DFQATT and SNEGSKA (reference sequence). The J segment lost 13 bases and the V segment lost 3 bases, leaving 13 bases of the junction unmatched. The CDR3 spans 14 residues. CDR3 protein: CSASSSLAGELKYF. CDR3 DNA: TGCAGTGCTAGTTCGAGTCTAGCGGGGGAACTTAAGTATTTT.

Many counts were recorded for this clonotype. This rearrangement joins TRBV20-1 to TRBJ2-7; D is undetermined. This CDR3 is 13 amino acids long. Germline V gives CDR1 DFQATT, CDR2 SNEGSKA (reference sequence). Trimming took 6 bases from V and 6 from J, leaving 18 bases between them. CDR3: CSATARAVFEQYF. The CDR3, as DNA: TGCAGTGCAACGGCCCGGGCGGTGTTCGAGCAGTACTTC.

CDR3 bases: TGTGCCATCAGTGTTGAGGACAGCACAGATACGCAGTATTTT. It yields the protein CAISVEDSTDTQYF. V gene TRBV10-3 combines with J gene TRBJ2-3; D unclear. From germline, CDR1 is ENHRY and CDR2 SYGVKD. Trimming stripped 4 bases from V and 0 bases from J, with 8 bases between. The CDR3 has 14 amino acids.

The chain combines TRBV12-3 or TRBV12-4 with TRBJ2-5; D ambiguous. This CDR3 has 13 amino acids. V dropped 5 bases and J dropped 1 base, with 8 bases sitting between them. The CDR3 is CASSMPSQETQYF. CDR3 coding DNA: TGTGCCAGCAGTATGCCTAGCCAAGAGACCCAGTACTTC.

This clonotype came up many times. Here the CDR3 reads CASSRNGGAGNTGELFF. The CDR3 region has the DNA TGTGCCAGCAGCCGTAACGGGGGGGCGGGCAACACCGGGGAGCTGTTTTTT. This chain links TRBV2 with TRBJ2-2; TRBD2 agrees at 8 bases. Germline CDR1 and CDR2: SNHLY and FYNNEI. The CDR3 loop spans 17 amino acids. J lost 2 bases, V lost 6 bases, and 11 bases had no gene match.

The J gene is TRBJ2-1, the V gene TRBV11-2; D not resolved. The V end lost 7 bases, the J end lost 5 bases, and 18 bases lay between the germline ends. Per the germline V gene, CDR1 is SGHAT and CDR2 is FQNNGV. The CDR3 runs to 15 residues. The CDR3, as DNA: TGTGCCAGCACGTCTTCTAAGGGTACGAACAATGAGCAGTTCTTC. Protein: CASTSSKGTNNEQFF. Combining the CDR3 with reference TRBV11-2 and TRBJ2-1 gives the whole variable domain EAGVAQSPRYKIIEKRQSVAFWCNPISGHATLYWYQQILGQGPKLLIQFQNNGVVDDSQLPKDRFSAERLKGVDSTLKIQPAKLEDSAVYLCASTSSKGTNNEQFFGPGTRLTVL.

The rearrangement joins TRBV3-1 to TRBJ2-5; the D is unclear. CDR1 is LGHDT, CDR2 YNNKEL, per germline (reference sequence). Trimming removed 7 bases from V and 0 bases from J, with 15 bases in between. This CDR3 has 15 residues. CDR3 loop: CASKPRNWYQETQYF. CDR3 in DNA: TGTGCCAGCAAGCCAAGGAACTGGTACCAAGAGACCCAGTACTTC.

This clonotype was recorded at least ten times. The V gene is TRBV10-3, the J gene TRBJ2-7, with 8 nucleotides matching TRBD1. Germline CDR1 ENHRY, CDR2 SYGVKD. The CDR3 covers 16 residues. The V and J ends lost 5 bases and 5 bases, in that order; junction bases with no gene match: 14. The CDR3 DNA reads TGTGCCATCAGTTCCTACCGGGACAGGAATAGAGACGAGCAGTACTTC. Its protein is CAISSYRDRNRDEQYF.

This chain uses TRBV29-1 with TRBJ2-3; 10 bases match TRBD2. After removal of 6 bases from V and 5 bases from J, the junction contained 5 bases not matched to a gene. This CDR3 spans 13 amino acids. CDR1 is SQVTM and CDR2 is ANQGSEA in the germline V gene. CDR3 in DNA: TGCAGCGTAGCGGGGGGGGCCATAGATACGCAGTATTTT. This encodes CSVAGGAIDTQYF.